The text below deals with one T cell receptor (beta chain). Its specificity is not known. This record belongs to a study of response to subunit inactivated influenza vaccine. Study-wide points: New T cells are recruited in small numbers by each seasonal influenza vaccination, according to the authors' suggestion.

TCRdb recomputed calls from the RT-PCR reads with MiXCR, one row per CDR3 protein. The sample holds 600,000 to 850,000 distinct CDR3 sequences, 12% to 15% seen once. The sample consisted of PBMCs from blood, taken 14 days before vaccination. The clonotype comes from a man aged 50-60 years who received an inactivated influenza vaccine.

The CDR3 DNA is TGTGCCAGCAGCACGCCACAGGGGGGAGATACGCAGTATTTT. This codes for CASSTPQGGDTQYF. The chain couples TRBV9 to TRBJ2-3, with TRBD1 identical over 8 bases. The CDR3 length is 14 residues. Germline V gene sequence: CDR1 SGDLS, CDR2 YYNGEE. J gave up 5 bases and V 4 bases, and 6 bases lay outside the gene matches.